A single sample is the source of the 27 T cell receptor beta chains below, sequenced in a study of T cell responses to AZD1222 COVID-19 vaccine. The assay was immunoSEQ multiplex PCR, and TCRdb's table has in-frame clones only and misses some. The repertoire holds around 150,000 clones, with about 93% as singletons. This material consisted of peripheral blood, taken on day 0 of AZD1222 vaccination. The receptors stem from an adult in good health.

This chain joins TRBV7-9 and TRBJ2-7; perhaps TRBD2 as D (5 bases). The CDR3 is 12 residues long. Germline values: CDR1 SEHNR, CDR2 FQNEAQ (reference sequence). V shed 3 bases and J shed 4 bases, with 7 bases lying between them. This CDR3 reads CASSFGLYEQYF. The CDR3 DNA reads as TGTGCCAGCAGCTTTGGACTTTACGAGCAGTACTTC.

This sequence joins TRBV7-9 and TRBJ1-3; D remains ambiguous. The CDR3 has 12 amino acids. Germline CDR1 is SEHNR and CDR2 is FQNEAQ (reference sequence). Trimming removed 8 bases at V and 1 base at J, with 6 bases between. CDR3 in DNA: TGTGCCAGCGGCCGTTCTGGAAACACCATATATTTT. The encoded protein is CASGRSGNTIYF.

This chain joins TRBV19 and TRBJ2-2, with D uncertain. Deletions cut 5 bases from V and 5 bases from J, with 9 bases between. CDR1 and CDR2 from the germline V gene are LNHDA and SQIVND (reference sequence). This CDR3 spans 13 amino acids. CDR3 nucleotide sequence: TGTGCCAGTAGTCCTACGAGGACCGGGGAGCTGTTTTTT. Translation gives CASSPTRTGELFF. Together with reference TRBV19 and TRBJ2-2, the CDR3 gives the full variable domain: DGGITQSPKYLFRKEGQNVTLSCEQNLNHDAMYWYRQDPGQGLRLIYYSQIVNDFQKGDIAEGYSVSREKKESFPLTVTSAQKNPTAFYLCASSPTRTGELFFGEGSRLTVL.

This chain uses TRBV19 with TRBJ1-6; D ambiguous. Germline lookup yields CDR1 LNHDA and CDR2 SQIVND (reference sequence). Trimming stripped 9 bases from V and 5 bases from J, with 29 bases between. This CDR3 spans 19 amino acids. The chain's CDR3 is CARSELFTRSRENNSPLHF. The DNA of the CDR3 is TGTGCCAGAAGCGAATTATTTACTAGGTCCCGGGAGAATAATTCACCCCTCCACTTT.

The chain joins TRBV6-5 to TRBJ1-3; D unclear. This CDR3 has 12 amino acids. Germline CDR1 reads MNHEY; CDR2 reads SVGAGI. The V end lost 6 bases, the J end lost 7 bases, and 10 bases lay between the germline ends. CDR3 in amino acids: CASRPGANTIYF. CDR3 nucleotides: TGTGCCAGCAGACCCGGAGCGAACACCATATATTTT.

This clone was detected a few times. The V gene is TRBV12-5, the J gene TRBJ1-2; the D gene is possibly TRBD1 (5 bases). Trimming pared 2 bases from V and 6 bases from J, leaving 10 bases between. The CDR3 has 13 residues. Germline V gives CDR1 LGHNT, CDR2 FRNRAP. CDR3 sequence: CASGLQGDHGYTF. Here the CDR3 DNA reads TGTGCTAGTGGTTTGCAAGGGGACCATGGCTACACCTTC.

This clone was seen only once. The V gene is TRBV6-6, the J gene TRBJ2-1; D unclear. The CDR3 loop spans 13 amino acids. CDR1 MNHNY and CDR2 SVGAGI come from the germline V gene (reference sequence). Deletions cut 3 bases from V and 1 base from J, with 4 bases between. CDR3 nucleotide sequence: TGTGCCAGCAGTTATGCATCCTACAATGAGCAGTTCTTC. It is translated as CASSYASYNEQFF.

The chain links TRBV4-1 to TRBJ1-3, with TRBD1 matching 7 bases. The CDR3 is made up of 16 amino acids. Germline CDR1 and CDR2: MGHRA and YSYEKL. V trimming: 2 bases; J trimming: 0 bases; junction bases outside the gene matches: 4. Written as DNA, the CDR3 is TGCGCCAGCAGCCAAATGGGACAGAACTCTGGAAACACCATATATTTT. Its protein is CASSQMGQNSGNTIYF.

The chain has TRBV5-1 and TRBJ2-1; D is ambiguous. V was shortened by 0 bases and J by 6 bases, with 4 bases between the two germline ends. Germline V lookup: CDR1 SGHRS, CDR2 YFSETQ. The CDR3 is 12 residues long. CDR3 coding DNA: TGCGCCAGCAGCTTGGGATCCAATGAGCAGTTCTTC. It is translated as CASSLGSNEQFF.

The CDR3 DNA reads TGTGCCAGCAGGGGGGGAGATCAGCCCCAGCATTTT. The encoded protein is CASRGGDQPQHF. The chain recombines TRBV6-5 with TRBJ1-5; weak D call: TRBD1 (5 bases). V lost 6 bases and J lost 5, with 8 bases in between. There are 12 residues in the CDR3. Per the germline V gene, CDR1 is MNHEY and CDR2 is SVGAGI.

The gene calls are TRBV28 and TRBJ1-2; no firm D call. This CDR3 spans 12 amino acids. The germline gives CDR1 MDHEN, CDR2 SYDVKM. The ends were cut back, 8 bases at V and 8 bases at J, with 15 bases in the middle. The CDR3 spells CASGVPPFGYTF. The CDR3 DNA follows: TGTGCCAGCGGGGTCCCCCCGTTCGGCTACACCTTC.

A remark on this clone: At one of its ends the junction is not consistent with the germline gene, which may arise from a read error. V and J are TRBV20-1 and TRBJ2-1; D is tentatively TRBD1 or TRBD2 (5 bases each). Germline CDR1 is DFQATT and CDR2 is SNEGSKA (reference sequence). The CDR3 runs 10 residues. The CDR3 spells CSASFGAGVF. DNA of the CDR3: TGCAGTGCTAGCTTCGGGGCTGGCGTCTTC.

The CDR3 nucleotides read TGTGCCAGCAGTACAGGGCCGGCGCATCAGGGGCGCACAGATACGCAGTATTTT. It specifies CASSTGPAHQGRTDTQYF. J is TRBJ2-3 and V is TRBV2, with D possibly being TRBD1 (6 bases). The CDR3 runs to 18 residues. CDR1 is SNHLY, CDR2 FYNNEI, per germline. Trimming left V 5 bases short and J 1 base short, with 22 bases between.

The table lists this clone with a count of one. The rearrangement joins TRBV2 to TRBJ2-7; D unclear. The V end was cut by 7 bases, the J end by 3 bases, with 13 bases between. The CDR3 extends over 13 amino acids. Germline CDR1 SNHLY, CDR2 FYNNEI. CDR3 sequence: CASKLSSLYEQYF. CDR3 bases: TGTGCCAGCAAGCTCAGTTCCCTCTACGAGCAGTACTTC.

The chain combines TRBV10-2 with TRBJ2-1; a possible D gene is TRBD2 (5 bases). CDR3 length: 10 amino acids. Trimming cost V 8 bases and J 9 bases, with 8 bases left between them. Per germline, CDR1 WSHSY and CDR2 SAAADI. The CDR3 here is CASHAGEQFF. CDR3 nucleotides: TGCGCCAGCCATGCGGGTGAGCAGTTCTTC.

The chain links TRBV19 to TRBJ2-3; D could derive from TRBD1 or TRBD2 (6 bases each). Germline-derived CDR1 and CDR2 are LNHDA and SQIVND (reference sequence). The CDR3 contains 15 residues. Trimming pared 9 bases from V and 1 base from J, leaving 17 bases between. CDR3 coding DNA: TGTGCCAGCCGAGACCGGGGGCGGGGCACAGATACGCAGTATTTT. It encodes CASRDRGRGTDTQYF.

The V call is TRBV18, the J call TRBJ1-1; 8 bases line up with TRBD1. This CDR3 spans 14 amino acids. The junction had 8 bases not matched to a gene; V was cut back by 6 bases and J by 5 bases. Germline CDR1 is KGHSH and CDR2 is LQKENI. CDR3 DNA sequence: TGTGCCAGCTCGCCGACAGGGGCGATGACTGAAGCTTTCTTT. Protein: CASSPTGAMTEAFF. The variable domain in full, completed from reference TRBV18 and TRBJ1-1, reads NAGVMQNPRHLVRRRGQEARLRCSPMKGHSHVYWYRQLPEEGLKFMVYLQKENIIDESGMPKERFSAEFPKEGPSILRIQQVVRGDSAAYFCASSPTGAMTEAFFGQGTRLTVV.

The rearrangement uses TRBV5-4 and TRBJ2-6; 9 bases line up with TRBD2. Germline CDR1 and CDR2: SGHNT and YYREEE (reference sequence). The V gene end was trimmed by 1 base and the J gene end by 0 bases; junction bases not matched to a gene: 2. The CDR3 consists of 17 residues. The DNA of the CDR3 is TGTGCCAGCAGCTTGCTAGCGGGATACTCTGGGGCCAACGTCCTGACTTTC. This encodes CASSLLAGYSGANVLTF. Full variable domain (missing parts from reference TRBV5-4 and TRBJ2-6): ETGVTQSPTHLIKTRGQQVTLRCSSQSGHNTVSWYQQALGQGPQFIFQYYREEENGRGNFPPRFSGLQFPNYSSELNVNALELDDSALYLCASSLLAGYSGANVLTFGAGSRLTVL.

On this clone itself: The sample carries other DNA sequences with the same CDR3. The rearrangement links TRBV5-1 to TRBJ1-1; D is unclear. Germline CDR1 is SGHRS and CDR2 is YFSETQ. Trimming removed 3 bases at V and 0 bases at J, with 6 bases between. The CDR3 runs 13 residues. This chain's CDR3 is CASSSGLNTEAFF. The CDR3, as DNA: TGCGCCAGCAGCTCAGGCTTGAACACTGAAGCTTTCTTT.

In DNA form, the CDR3 reads TGTGCCAGCAGTGATGGGGGGAACACTGAAGCTTTCTTT. Residues: CASSDGGNTEAFF. This chain joins TRBV6-1 and TRBJ1-1, with a weak D call TRBD1 (5 bases). V was pared by 3 bases and J by 1 base, with 6 bases between. The length of the CDR3 is 13 residues. CDR1 and CDR2 (germline): MNHNS, SASEGT.

The chain joins TRBV5-5 to TRBJ1-4; no reliable D call. Germline CDR1 and CDR2: SGHKS and YYEKEE (reference sequence). Trimming shortened V by 9 bases and J by 8 bases, and 17 bases separated the two germline ends. This CDR3 is built from 13 residues. The CDR3 DNA reads as TGTGCCACCGCCCGGGTGTCAAGGGAAAAACTGTTTTTT. Translation: CATARVSREKLFF.

The rearrangement joins TRBV19 to TRBJ1-1, with no clear D. The CDR3 totals 13 residues. From germline, CDR1 is LNHDA and CDR2 SQIVND (reference sequence). Trimming removed 4 bases from V and 2 bases from J, with 8 bases in between. The CDR3 is CASSSVSNTEAFF. The DNA of the CDR3 is TGTGCCAGTAGTAGTGTCAGCAACACTGAAGCTTTCTTT.

The CDR3, as DNA: TGTGCCAGCAGTGTTACAGGGCGAAGTGAAGCTTTCTTT. Its protein is CASSVTGRSEAFF. This chain links TRBV25-1 with TRBJ1-1, with TRBD1 as a possible D gene (6 bases). Trimming took off 4 bases at V and 7 bases at J, with 13 bases between the two ends. CDR1 MGHDK and CDR2 SYGVNS come from the germline V gene. This CDR3 spans 13 amino acids.

J is TRBJ1-6 and V is TRBV19; D unresolved. CDR1 and CDR2 (germline): LNHDA, SQIVND (reference sequence). The CDR3 is 16 amino acids. V was pared by 6 bases and J by 8 bases, with 20 bases between. CDR3 region: CASRRALMDVYSPLHF. The CDR3 nucleotides read TGTGCCAGTAGACGGGCCCTGATGGACGTTTATTCACCCCTCCACTTT.

The chain couples TRBV6-5 to TRBJ2-5; 9 nucleotides match TRBD2. The junction had 6 bases not matched to a gene; V was cut back by 8 bases and J by 5 bases. Germline V lookup: CDR1 MNHEY, CDR2 SVGAGI. This CDR3 has 13 residues. The CDR3 loop reads CASLRLAVETQYF. For the CDR3, the DNA is TGTGCCAGCTTACGACTAGCGGTTGAGACCCAGTACTTC.

The chain joins TRBV5-5 to TRBJ2-7; 9 nucleotides match TRBD2. CDR1 and CDR2 from the germline V gene are SGHKS and YYEKEE (reference sequence). The ends lost 3 bases at V and 3 bases at J; junction bases unmatched: 7. This CDR3 contains 15 residues. CDR3 sequence (DNA): TGTGCCAGCAGCTGGCAGACTAGCGGCATCTACGAGCAGTACTTC. This gives the protein CASSWQTSGIYEQYF. Drawing the rest from reference TRBV5-5 and TRBJ2-7, the complete variable domain is DAGVTQSPTHLIKTRGQQVTLRCSPISGHKSVSWYQQVLGQGPQFIFQYYEKEERGRGNFPDRFSARQFPNYSSELNVNALLLGDSALYLCASSWQTSGIYEQYFGPGTRLTVT.

The rearrangement uses TRBV7-9 and TRBJ2-7; tentatively, D is TRBD2 (6 bases). CDR3 length equals 14 residues. Deletions cut 2 bases from V and 5 bases from J, with 13 bases between. Germline CDR1 and CDR2: SEHNR and FQNEAQ (reference sequence). The CDR3 nucleotides are TGTGCCAGCAGCTTAAGGACGGGAGAAGACGAGCAGTACTTC. Amino acids: CASSLRTGEDEQYF.